Only a few counts were recorded for the clone carrying this T cell receptor (beta chain). Antigen unknown. The data originate from a study of identical twins. Whole-study results and caveats: Beta clonotypes that were abundant in cord blood contained fewer insertions, a pattern absent from memory repertoires.

MiXCR, run by TCRdb on the 5' RACE reads, gives a single entry per CDR3 protein. The sample includes some 1,700,000 distinct CDR3 sequences, around 33% of them seen just once. Each donor (without exception) was a healthy Caucasian. V lost 3 bases to trimming and J lost 0 bases, with 17 bases between them. The CDR3 has 17 amino acids. Germline V gene sequence: CDR1 WNHNN, CDR2 SYGVQD (reference sequence). The receptor comes from a newborn girl in good health. Sequenced input: cord blood. The genes are TRBV10-1 and TRBJ1-1; D is possibly TRBD1 (5 bases). The CDR3: CASSELKGRFMNTEAFF. CDR3 nucleotide sequence: TGCGCCAGCAGTGAATTGAAGGGGAGATTTATGAACACTGAAGCTTTCTTT.